Listed below are T cell receptor beta chains from one sample, sequenced in a study of radiotherapy plus CTLA-4 blockade in lung cancer. Produced via immunoSEQ multiplex PCR; TCRdb's table is partial and in-frame only. Among some 120,000 clones listed, about 80% were seen once. Source: peripheral blood, taken from a patient treated with radiotherapy plus ipilimumab. These receptors were obtained from a human donor with non-small cell lung cancer that progressed on radiotherapy plus ipilimumab. Some clones in this sample may be carry-over from other donors' samples. Both conserved end residues are part of each CDR3. A D gene is named only where the DNA matches it firmly. Clone size appears in some rows only: once, few, many, or a class for an expanded clone.

NA,NA,TRBJ2-2,TRBV2,CASSQRGWLTGELFF,TGTGCCAGCAGTCAAAGGGGTTGGCTCACCGGGGAGCTGTTTTTT
NA,NA,TRBJ2-3,TRBV7-2,CASLTGSHSDTQYF,TGTGCCAGTTTAACGGGGAGCCATTCAGATACGCAGTATTTT
NA,NA,TRBJ1-1,TRBV7-3,CASSLTGGNTEAFF,TGTGCCAGCAGCTTAACGGGGGGGAACACTGAAGCTTTCTTT
few,NA,TRBJ2-7,TRBV19,CASSIAGRYEQYF,TGTGCCAGTAGTATCGCAGGAAGGTACGAGCAGTACTTC
NA,TRBD1,TRBJ2-7,TRBV9,CASSVDGTAKGYEQYF,TGTGCCAGCAGCGTAGACGGGACAGCTAAGGGGTACGAGCAGTACTTC
NA,NA,TRBJ2-2,TRBV9,CASSRLSTGELFF,TGTGCCAGTTCGCGGCTCAGCACCGGGGAGCTGTTTTTT
NA,TRBD1,TRBJ1-2,TRBV28,CASITPGQGYGYTF,TGTGCCAGCATTACCCCGGGACAGGGGTATGGCTACACCTTC
NA,TRBD1,TRBJ1-1,TRBV6-6,CASSYSWDSEAFF,TGTGCCAGCAGTTACTCATGGGACAGTGAAGCTTTCTTT
NA,TRBD1,TRBJ1-2,TRBV27,CASSMTGGFYGYTF,TGTGCCAGCAGTATGACAGGGGGGTTCTATGGCTACACCTTC
NA,TRBD2,TRBJ2-1,TRBV5-6,CASSLYGGGAGEQFF,TGTGCCAGCAGCTTGTATGGCGGGGGGGCTGGCGAGCAGTTCTTC
NA,NA,TRBJ2-5,TRBV6-5,CASSYLLQETQYF,TGTGCCAGCAGTTACCTACTCCAAGAGACCCAGTACTTC
NA,TRBD2,TRBJ2-5,TRBV6-5,CASSNPSGGAETQYF,TGTGCCAGCAGTAATCCTAGCGGGGGGGCGGAGACCCAGTACTTC
NA,NA,TRBJ2-7,TRBV6-1,CASSEVNRAYEQYF,TGTGCCAGCAGTGAAGTGAACAGGGCCTACGAGCAGTACTTC
few,NA,TRBJ1-6,TRBV4-3,CASSHQNRMNSPLHF,TGCGCCAGCAGCCATCAAAACAGGATGAATTCACCCCTCCACTTT
NA,TRBD1,TRBJ1-3,TRBV6-4,CASSVVDRGNTIYF,TGTGCCAGCAGTGTAGTGGACAGGGGAAACACCATATATTTT
NA,TRBD1,TRBJ1-2,TRBV29-1,CSVETGGGYGYTF,TGCAGCGTTGAAACAGGGGGGGGCTATGGCTACACCTTC
NA,NA,TRBJ2-4,TRBV6-5,CASSRFTIAKNIQYF,TGTGCCAGCAGCCGATTCACTATAGCCAAAAACATTCAGTACTTC
NA,TRBD1,TRBJ2-1,TRBV4-2,CASSPRLTGGGNEQFF,TGTGCCAGCAGCCCCAGATTGACAGGGGGAGGCAATGAGCAGTTCTTC
NA,NA,TRBJ2-2,TRBV7-6,CASSRRTNTGELFF,TGTGCCAGCAGCCGCAGGACGAACACCGGGGAGCTGTTTTTT
once,NA,TRBJ2-7,TRBV4-1,CASSHPKDGSKGYEQYF,TGCGCCAGCAGCCACCCAAAAGACGGGTCCAAAGGCTACGAGCAGTACTTC
NA,NA,TRBJ2-3,TRBV4-2,CASSQASGYRTDTQYF,TGTGCCAGCAGCCAAGCCTCCGGATACCGCACAGATACGCAGTATTTT
NA,TRBD2,TRBJ2-2,TRBV9,CASSVDIAGNTGELFF,TGTGCCAGCAGCGTAGACATAGCGGGGAACACCGGGGAGCTGTTTTTT
NA,NA,TRBJ1-2,TRBV6-5,CASSYRQADGYTF,TGTGCCAGCAGTTACCGGCAGGCGGATGGCTACACCTTC
once,TRBD1,TRBJ1-2,TRBV7-2,CASSLAGGDYGYTF,TGTGCCAGCAGCTTAGCAGGGGGCGACTATGGCTACACCTTC
NA,NA,TRBJ2-3,TRBV29-1,CSVERGRLSTDTQYF,TGCAGCGTTGAAAGGGGACGGCTTAGCACAGATACGCAGTATTTT
NA,TRBD1,TRBJ1-1,TRBV16,CASSSGTGTSEAFF,TGTGCCAGCAGCTCCGGGACAGGGACATCTGAAGCTTTCTTT
NA,NA,TRBJ1-1,TRBV27,CASSYRTNTEAFF,TGTGCCAGCAGTTATCGAACCAACACTGAAGCCTTCTTT
NA,NA,TRBJ1-2,TRBV2,CASSEAIPTGYYGYTF,TGTGCCAGCAGTGAAGCGATCCCGACAGGCTACTATGGCTACACCTTC
NA,NA,TRBJ1-6,TRBV5-1,CASSRDRETNSPLHF,TGCGCCAGCAGCCGGGACCGGGAGACTAATTCACCCCTCCACTTT
once,TRBD1,TRBJ1-2,TRBV2,CASSEDRGRDGYTF,TGTGCCAGCAGTGAAGACAGGGGTCGGGATGGCTACACCTTC
NA,NA,TRBJ1-6,TRBV18,CASSPVPLGLLPLHF,TGTGCCAGCTCACCCGTACCGTTAGGACTACTACCCCTCCACTTT
NA,TRBD1,TRBJ2-3,TRBV18,CASSPGTGGDTQYF,TGTGCCAGCTCACCTGGGACAGGGGGCGATACGCAGTATTTT
NA,TRBD1,TRBJ1-5,TRBV27,CASSVTGANQPQHF,TGTGCCAGCAGTGTGACAGGGGCCAATCAGCCCCAGCATTTT
NA,NA,TRBJ1-2,TRBV5-8,CASSIQGNYGYTF,TGTGCCAGCAGCATACAGGGCAACTATGGCTACACCTTC
NA,NA,TRBJ1-2,TRBV28,CASSLGQQLYGYTF,TGTGCCAGCAGTTTGGGTCAACAGCTCTATGGCTACACCTTC
NA,TRBD2,TRBJ2-7,TRBV15,CATSREASGAEQYF,TGTGCCACCAGCAGAGAGGCTAGCGGGGCCGAGCAGTACTTC
few,TRBD2,TRBJ2-1,TRBV6-4,CASSPSGGGLNEQFF,TGTGCCAGCAGTCCTAGCGGGGGGGGGCTCAATGAGCAGTTCTTC
NA,NA,TRBJ2-1,TRBV7-8,CASSSIGGSYNEQFF,TGTGCCAGCAGCTCTATAGGGGGTTCCTACAATGAGCAGTTCTTC
NA,NA,TRBJ2-7,TRBV6-5,CASSYTALYEQYF,TGTGCCAGCAGTTACACGGCCCTCTACGAGCAGTACTTC
NA,NA,TRBJ1-2,TRBV10-3,CAISAIQGNGYTF,TGTGCCATCAGTGCCATACAGGGTAACGGCTACACCTTC
once,NA,TRBJ1-3,TRBV6-5,CASSYSRETLGNTIYF,TGTGCCAGCAGTTACTCGAGAGAGACTTTGGGCAACACCATATATTTT
NA,NA,TRBJ2-3,TRBV6-6,CASSYGRVSTDTQYF,TGTGCCAGCAGTTACGGGCGGGTTAGCACAGATACGCAGTATTTT
NA,NA,TRBJ2-5,TRBV5-5,CASSSPLRSGQETQYF,TGTGCCAGCAGCTCCCCACTTCGGAGTGGCCAAGAGACCCAGTACTTC
NA,NA,TRBJ1-1,TRBV7-6,CASSLVVVTGFSVGVTEAFF,TGTGCCAGCAGCTTAGTAGTAGTAACGGGGTTCTCGGTTGGGGTTACTGAAGCTTTCTTT
NA,NA,TRBJ1-2,TRBV9,CASSSVSNYGYTF,TGTGCCAGCAGTTCCGTATCAAACTATGGCTACACCTTC
NA,NA,TRBJ2-4,TRBV7-8,CASSFRTPAAKNIQYF,TGTGCCAGCAGCTTCCGGACCCCTGCGGCCAAAAACATTCAGTACTTC
NA,NA,TRBJ1-1,TRBV9,CASSETGSYTEAFF,TGTGCCAGCAGCGAGACAGGATCTTACACTGAAGCTTTCTTT
many,NA,TRBJ1-6,TRBV14,CASSQTGLGQVSPLHF,TGTGCCAGCAGCCAAACGGGACTAGGGCAGGTTTCACCCCTCCACTTT
NA,TRBD1,TRBJ1-5,TRBV18,CASSPYRGVLENQPQHF,TGTGCCAGCTCACCATACAGGGGTGTCCTCGAAAATCAGCCCCAGCATTTT
NA,TRBD1,TRBJ1-1,TRBV18,CASSPQTGAGTEAFF,TGTGCCAGCTCACCCCAGACAGGGGCGGGCACTGAAGCTTTCTTT
NA,NA,TRBJ2-7,TRBV25-1,CASSVSLGTYEQYF,TGTGCCAGCAGTGTATCCTTAGGGACCTACGAGCAGTACTTC
NA,TRBD1,TRBJ1-5,TRBV6-5,CASSYPKTGTFGPQHF,TGTGCCAGCAGCTACCCCAAGACAGGGACGTTCGGGCCCCAGCATTTT
NA,NA,TRBJ1-6,TRBV10-1,CASSENFSPLHF,TGCGCCAGCAGTGAGAATTTTTCACCCCTCCACTTT
NA,NA,TRBJ2-4,TRBV6-5,CASSYQDIQYF,TGTGCCAGCAGTTATCAGGACATTCAGTACTTC
NA,NA,TRBJ1-2,TRBV2,CASRRDTNYGYTF,TGTGCCAGCAGGCGGGACACCAACTATGGCTACACCTTC
NA,TRBD1,TRBJ2-1,TRBV11-2,CASSPGQAEANNEQFF,TGTGCCAGCAGCCCAGGACAGGCCGAGGCGAACAATGAGCAGTTCTTC